The clone carrying this TCR beta chain came up many times. The entry originates in a study of metastatic and nonmetastatic thyroid tumors. Trimming removed 5 bases at V and 8 bases at J, with 6 bases between. This CDR3 has 10 residues. There were no patients who had received any treatment before thyroid surgery. TCRdb re-analyzed the PCR reads using MiXCR. The sample has approximately 34,000 clones; 18% are singletons. The TCR comes from a female donor with papillary thyroid cancer or a benign thyroid nodule (not recorded which). Some clones in this sample may be carry-over from other donors' samples. The specimen sequenced was blood. The chain employs TRBV12-3 or TRBV12-4 and TRBJ1-1; D remains unclear. CDR3 sequence (DNA): TGTGCCAGCAGTGGGCCAGAAGCTTTCTTT. Translated, it gives CASSGPEAFF.